This is a list of T cell receptor beta chains from one sample in a study of blood T cells in healthy people across ages. TCRdb passed the 5' RACE reads through MiXCR, listing each CDR3 protein once. The sample has about 670,000 distinct CDR3 sequences, less than 45% seen once; the top ten hold approximately 31%. What was sequenced was blood. Receptors originate from a man aged 80 or over in good health. CDR3s include the opening cysteine and the closing phenylalanine or tryptophan. A D gene is named only where the DNA matches it firmly. The size entry is marked missing in some rows and otherwise reads once, few, many or a size class.

D: .
J: TRBJ2-7
V: TRBV20-1
length: 14
size: few
DNA: TGCAGTGCTAGAGCCCCAACAGGGAACTACGAGCAGTACTTC
CDR3: CSARAPTGNYEQYF

D: TRBD1
J: TRBJ2-7
V: TRBV10-3
length: 14
size: .
DNA: TGTGCCAGTACTTGGGACAGGGACTCCTACGAGCAGTACTTC
CDR3: CASTWDRDSYEQYF

D: TRBD1
J: TRBJ1-1
V: TRBV6-2/TRBV6-3
length: 14
size: few
DNA: TGTGCCAGCAGTAAAGGGGGCCCGAACACTGAAGCTTTCTTT
CDR3: CASSKGGPNTEAFF

D: TRBD1
J: TRBJ2-5
V: TRBV20-1
length: 13
size: few
DNA: TGCAGTGCTGAGGGAGACAGGGAAGAGACCCAGTACTTC
CDR3: CSAEGDREETQYF

D: TRBD2
J: TRBJ2-3
V: TRBV3-1
length: 16
size: .
DNA: TGTGCCAGCAGCCAAGCTAGCGGGGGGGCGGCAGATACGCAGTATTTT
CDR3: CASSQASGGAADTQYF

D: TRBD1
J: TRBJ1-4
V: TRBV5-6
length: 16
size: .
DNA: TGTGCCAGCAGCTTGGCGGGGACAGGGCCGGGAGAAAAACTGTTTTTT
CDR3: CASSLAGTGPGEKLFF

D: .
J: TRBJ2-5
V: TRBV12-3/TRBV12-4
length: 15
size: .
DNA: TGTGCCAGCGGCCTTGATGGACAGCACCAAGAGACCCAGTACTTC
CDR3: CASGLDGQHQETQYF

D: .
J: TRBJ2-1
V: TRBV6-5
length: 13
size: .
DNA: TGTGCCAGCAGCCGTACAGGTATCGATGAGCAGTTCTTC
CDR3: CASSRTGIDEQFF

D: .
J: TRBJ2-7
V: TRBV27
length: 13
size: many
DNA: TGTGCCAGCAGTCCGTATAATCCCTACGAGCAGTACTTC
CDR3: CASSPYNPYEQYF

D: TRBD1
J: TRBJ2-3
V: TRBV20-1
length: 15
size: once
DNA: TGCAGTGCTAGGGTGACAGGGCTTAGCACAGATACGCAGTATTTT
CDR3: CSARVTGLSTDTQYF

D: .
J: TRBJ1-1
V: TRBV20-1
length: 16
size: .
DNA: TGCAGTGCTAGAGATAACGGTAAAGGGGTCGGCACTGAAGCTTTCTTT
CDR3: CSARDNGKGVGTEAFF

D: .
J: TRBJ2-5
V: TRBV29-1
length: 13
size: once
DNA: TGCAGCGTTGAATCGACCCCGGGGGAGACCCAGTACTTC
CDR3: CSVESTPGETQYF

D: TRBD1
J: TRBJ2-1
V: TRBV18
length: 16
size: .
DNA: TGTGCCAGCTCTCTGGACAGGGCCAATTCCTACAATGAGCAGTTCTTC
CDR3: CASSLDRANSYNEQFF

D: .
J: TRBJ2-5
V: TRBV6-5
length: 15
size: many
DNA: TGTGCCAGCAGTTACTCTTGGAGGGCCCCCGAGACCCAGTACTTC
CDR3: CASSYSWRAPETQYF

D: .
J: TRBJ2-2
V: TRBV28
length: 17
size: .
DNA: TGTGCCAGCAGTTTACTTGGTGCGCGGGGGAACACCGGGGAGCTGTTTTTT
CDR3: CASSLLGARGNTGELFF

D: TRBD1
J: TRBJ1-4
V: TRBV12-3/TRBV12-4
length: 13
size: .
DNA: TGTGCCAGCAGCCGGACAGGGGAGGCGAAACTGTTTTTT
CDR3: CASSRTGEAKLFF

D: .
J: TRBJ2-1
V: TRBV20-1
length: 15
size: few
DNA: TGCAGTGCTCAGACAGGCCGACTCTCCTACAATGAGCAGTTCTTC
CDR3: CSAQTGRLSYNEQFF

D: TRBD1
J: TRBJ2-1
V: TRBV9
length: 14
size: few
DNA: TGTGCCAGCAGCTTTCGACAGGGGTACAATGAGCAGTTCTTC
CDR3: CASSFRQGYNEQFF

D: .
J: TRBJ2-3
V: TRBV14
length: 14
size: .
DNA: TGTGCCGGCAGCCTGCGACATGGCTACGATACGCAGTATTTT
CDR3: CAGSLRHGYDTQYF

D: .
J: TRBJ2-5
V: TRBV2
length: 14
size: many
DNA: TGTGCCAGCAGTGTATACGGGTTCGAGAAGACCCAGTACTTC
CDR3: CASSVYGFEKTQYF

D: .
J: TRBJ1-2
V: TRBV4-1
length: 14
size: many
DNA: TGCGCCAGCAGCCAAGGGACATCCTTCGCTGGCTACACCTTC
CDR3: CASSQGTSFAGYTF

D: TRBD1
J: TRBJ1-2
V: TRBV3-1
length: 16
size: .
DNA: TGTGCCAGCAGCCAGGACTACAGGGGACGGAACTATGGCTACACCTTC
CDR3: CASSQDYRGRNYGYTF

D: .
J: TRBJ2-1
V: TRBV14
length: 16
size: .
DNA: TGTGCCAGCAGCGAAGTGGGAGGCGGCTCCTACAATGAGCAGTTCTTC
CDR3: CASSEVGGGSYNEQFF

D: .
J: TRBJ2-4
V: TRBV6-2/TRBV6-3
length: 16
size: few
DNA: TGTGCCAGCAGTTACTCGTATCGGGACACGAAAAACATTCAGTACTTC
CDR3: CASSYSYRDTKNIQYF

D: .
J: TRBJ1-4
V: TRBV4-3
length: 14
size: .
DNA: TGCGCCCGCAGCCACCAGGGGACTAATGAAAAACTGTTTTTT
CDR3: CARSHQGTNEKLFF

D: TRBD1
J: TRBJ2-3
V: TRBV28
length: 15
size: .
DNA: TGTGCCAGCACCTTAGGACAGGGGGACACAGATACGCAGTATTTT
CDR3: CASTLGQGDTDTQYF

D: TRBD1
J: TRBJ1-2
V: TRBV7-9
length: 14
size: .
DNA: TGTGCCAGCAGCTCGGGACAGGCCTCCTATGGCTACACCTTC
CDR3: CASSSGQASYGYTF

D: .
J: TRBJ2-7
V: TRBV4-3
length: 15
size: few
DNA: TGCGCCAGCAGCCAAGAGCGCGGCCCGACCTACGAGCAGTACTTC
CDR3: CASSQERGPTYEQYF

D: .
J: TRBJ2-1
V: TRBV6-5
length: 13
size: once
DNA: TGTGCCAGCAGTTACGAGAGCGGCAATGAGCAGTTCTTC
CDR3: CASSYESGNEQFF